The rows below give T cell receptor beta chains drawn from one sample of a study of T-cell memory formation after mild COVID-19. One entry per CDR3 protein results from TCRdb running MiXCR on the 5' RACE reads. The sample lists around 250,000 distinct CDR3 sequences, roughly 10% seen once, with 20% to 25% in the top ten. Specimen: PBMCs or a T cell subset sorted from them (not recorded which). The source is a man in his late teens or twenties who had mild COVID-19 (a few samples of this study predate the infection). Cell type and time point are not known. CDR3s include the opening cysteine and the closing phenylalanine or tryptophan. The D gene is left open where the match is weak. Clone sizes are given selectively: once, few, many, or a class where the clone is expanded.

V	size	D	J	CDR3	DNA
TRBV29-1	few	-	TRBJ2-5	CSVSDSKGPETQYF	TGCAGCGTTTCGGACAGTAAGGGCCCGGAGACCCAGTACTTC
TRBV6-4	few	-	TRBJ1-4	CASSQVEGEKLFF	TGTGCCAGCAGTCAGGTGGAGGGTGAAAAACTGTTTTTT
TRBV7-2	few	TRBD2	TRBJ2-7	CASRKLAGGYEQYF	TGTGCCAGCAGAAAACTAGCGGGGGGGTACGAGCAGTACTTC
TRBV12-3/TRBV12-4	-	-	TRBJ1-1	CASSLLGSDRRREAFF	TGTGCCAGCAGTTTATTAGGGTCTGACCGACGCCGTGAAGCTTTCTTT
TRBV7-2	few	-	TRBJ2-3	CASSISRAGGGTDTQYF	TGTGCCAGCTCGATCTCGAGGGCGGGTGGCGGCACAGATACGCAGTATTTT
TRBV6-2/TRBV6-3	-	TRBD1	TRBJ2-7	CASSLQTDRGRPYEQYF	TGTGCCAGCAGTTTACAGACAGACAGGGGCCGACCCTACGAGCAGTACTTC
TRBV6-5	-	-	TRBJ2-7	CASSYSISRSSYEQYF	TGTGCCAGCAGTTACTCGATTAGCCGTAGCTCCTACGAGCAGTACTTC
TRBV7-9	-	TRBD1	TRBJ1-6	CASSFYAGTGNSPLHF	TGTGCCAGCAGCTTTTACGCCGGGACAGGGAATTCACCCCTCCACTTT
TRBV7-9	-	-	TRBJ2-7	CASSGTWPPGQYF	TGTGCCAGCAGCGGAACATGGCCCCCAGGGCAGTACTTC
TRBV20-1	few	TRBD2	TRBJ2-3	CSASVLAGGSTDTQYF	TGCAGTGCTAGTGTACTAGCGGGGGGGAGTACAGATACGCAGTATTTT
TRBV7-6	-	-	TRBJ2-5	CASSLGGEYQETQYF	TGTGCCAGCAGCTTGGGGGGCGAGTACCAAGAGACCCAGTACTTC
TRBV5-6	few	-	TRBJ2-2	CASSLIQGNTGELFF	TGTGCCAGCAGCCTGATCCAGGGGAACACCGGGGAGCTGTTTTTT
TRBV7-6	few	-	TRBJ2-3	CASSPTRADTQYF	TGTGCCAGCAGCCCGACTAGAGCAGATACGCAGTATTTT
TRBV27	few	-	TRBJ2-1	CASSLSGKNEQFF	TGTGCCAGCAGTTTATCGGGGAAGAATGAGCAGTTCTTC
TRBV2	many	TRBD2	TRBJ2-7	CASSEWGGSSYEQYF	TGTGCCAGCAGTGAATGGGGGGGGAGCTCCTACGAGCAGTACTTC
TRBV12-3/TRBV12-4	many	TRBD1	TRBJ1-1	CASSRGQGGNTEAFF	TGTGCCAGCAGCCGGGGACAGGGAGGGAACACTGAAGCTTTCTTT
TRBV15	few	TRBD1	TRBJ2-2	CATSRGTGYTGELFF	TGTGCCACCAGCAGAGGGACAGGGTACACCGGGGAGCTGTTTTTT
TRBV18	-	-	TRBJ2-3	CASSPTGSTDTQYF	TGTGCCAGCTCACCTACAGGTTCCACAGATACGCAGTATTTT
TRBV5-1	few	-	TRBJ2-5	CASSLNSRETQYF	TGCGCCAGCAGCTTGAATAGTCGGGAGACCCAGTACTTC
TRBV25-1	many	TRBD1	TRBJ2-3	CASSEKDRSTDTQYF	TGTGCCAGCAGTGAAAAGGACAGGAGCACAGATACGCAGTATTTT
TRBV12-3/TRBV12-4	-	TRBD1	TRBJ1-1	CASSLMVGTGGEAFF	TGTGCCAGCAGTTTGATGGTCGGGACAGGGGGCGAAGCTTTCTTT
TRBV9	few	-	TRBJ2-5	CASSVATGSKETQYF	TGTGCCAGCAGCGTAGCAACGGGCAGCAAAGAGACCCAGTACTTC
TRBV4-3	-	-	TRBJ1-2	CASSQETGRSLGGYTF	TGCGCCAGCAGCCAAGAAACGGGACGGTCCTTGGGAGGCTACACCTTC
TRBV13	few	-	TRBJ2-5	CASSLGETTQYF	TGTGCCAGCAGCTTAGGAGAGACGACCCAGTACTTC
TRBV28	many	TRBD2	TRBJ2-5	CASRPTSGDQETQYF	TGTGCCAGCAGACCGACTAGCGGGGACCAAGAGACCCAGTACTTC
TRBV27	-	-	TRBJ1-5	CASSFNSNQPQHF	TGTGCCAGCAGTTTTAACAGCAATCAGCCCCAGCATTTT
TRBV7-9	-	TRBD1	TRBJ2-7	CASSHTGTDYEQYF	TGTGCCAGCAGCCATACCGGGACAGACTACGAGCAGTACTTC
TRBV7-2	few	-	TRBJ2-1	CASSPRVTEQFF	TGTGCCAGCAGCCCCCGGGTTACCGAGCAGTTCTTC
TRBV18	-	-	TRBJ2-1	CASSPPASGQYNEQFF	TGTGCCAGCTCACCACCGGCGTCAGGTCAATACAATGAGCAGTTCTTC
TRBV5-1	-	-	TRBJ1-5	CASSLVGGPGVAQHF	TGCGCCAGCAGCTTGGTGGGGGGGCCCGGCGTAGCCCAGCATTTT
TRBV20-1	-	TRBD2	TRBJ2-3	CSARRGGGVSDTQYF	TGCAGTGCTAGACGGGGCGGGGGGGTTTCAGATACGCAGTATTTT
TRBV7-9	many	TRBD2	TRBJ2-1	CASSTSGYNEQFF	TGTGCCAGCAGCACTAGCGGGTACAATGAGCAGTTCTTC
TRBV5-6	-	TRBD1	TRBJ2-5	CASSQQGEETQYF	TGTGCCAGCAGCCAACAGGGGGAAGAGACCCAGTACTTC
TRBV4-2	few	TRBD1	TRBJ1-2	CASSQFSGGAYGYTF	TGTGCCAGCAGCCAATTTTCAGGGGGCGCCTATGGCTACACCTTC
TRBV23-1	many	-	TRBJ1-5	CASSRGGQPQHF	TGCGCCAGCAGTCGAGGGGGTCAGCCCCAGCATTTT
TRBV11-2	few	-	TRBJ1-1	CASKAFLGDTEAFF	TGTGCCAGCAAGGCTTTTCTTGGGGACACTGAAGCTTTCTTT
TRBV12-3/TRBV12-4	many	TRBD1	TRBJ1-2	CAIRRDRGLGGYTF	TGTGCCATCAGACGGGACAGGGGCTTGGGGGGCTACACCTTC
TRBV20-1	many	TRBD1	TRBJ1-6	CSARDDREASPLHF	TGCAGTGCTAGAGATGACAGGGAGGCTTCACCCCTCCACTTT
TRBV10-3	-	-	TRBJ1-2	CAISESAEAIRYTF	TGTGCCATCAGTGAGTCGGCCGAGGCTATCCGCTACACCTTC
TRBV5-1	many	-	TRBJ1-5	CASSPGDSNQPQHF	TGCGCCAGCAGCCCGGGTGATAGCAATCAGCCCCAGCATTTT
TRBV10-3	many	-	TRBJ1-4	CAISGGGELFF	TGTGCCATCAGTGGCGGTGGAGAACTGTTTTTT
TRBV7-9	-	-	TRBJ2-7	CASSSGLNPYEQYF	TGTGCCAGCAGCTCCGGACTGAACCCCTACGAGCAGTACTTC
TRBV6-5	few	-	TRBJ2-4	CASRGGRNIQYF	TGTGCCAGCAGGGGGGGCCGCAACATTCAGTACTTC
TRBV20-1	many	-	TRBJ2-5	CSASSRRETQYF	TGCAGTGCTAGTTCCCGTAGGGAGACCCAGTACTTC
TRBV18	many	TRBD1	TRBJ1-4	CASSPGTENEKLFF	TGTGCCAGCTCACCCGGGACAGAAAATGAAAAACTGTTTTTT
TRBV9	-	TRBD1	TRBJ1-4	CASSVDRGEKLFF	TGTGCCAGCAGCGTAGACAGGGGAGAAAAACTGTTTTTT
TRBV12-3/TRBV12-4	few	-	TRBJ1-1	CASRYRREAPGEAFF	TGTGCCAGCAGATACCGCAGGGAGGCTCCCGGTGAAGCTTTCTTT
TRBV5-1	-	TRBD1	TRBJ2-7	CASSLRDRGPEQYF	TGCGCCAGCAGCTTGCGCGACAGGGGACCCGAGCAGTACTTC
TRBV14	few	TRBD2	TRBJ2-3	CASSRTGTSVSTDTQYF	TGTGCCAGCAGCCGTACCGGGACTAGCGTGAGCACAGATACGCAGTATTTT
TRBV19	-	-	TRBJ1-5	CASSMVVTQNQPQHF	TGTGCCAGTAGTATGGTGGTGACACAGAATCAGCCCCAGCATTTT
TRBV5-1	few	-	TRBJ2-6	CASSPQGNGANVLTF	TGCGCCAGCAGCCCCCAGGGTAATGGGGCCAACGTCCTGACTTTC
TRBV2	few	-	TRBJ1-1	CASVGESSTEAFF	TGTGCCTCTGTGGGGGAAAGTAGCACTGAAGCTTTCTTT
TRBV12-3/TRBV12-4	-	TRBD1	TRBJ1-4	CASTPTGQEEKLFF	TGTGCCAGCACCCCCACGGGACAGGAGGAAAAACTGTTTTTT
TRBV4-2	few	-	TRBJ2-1	CASSQVSRSSYNEQFF	TGTGCCAGCAGCCAAGTCAGTCGAAGCTCCTACAATGAGCAGTTCTTC